One and the same sample provided the 12 T cell receptor beta chains below, sequenced in a study of cytotoxic CD8 clonotypes in ibrutinib-treated CLL. The repertoire was sequenced with immunoSEQ multiplex PCR; TCRdb's copy has only in-frame clones and lacks some. Among about 50,000 clones listed, roughly 85% were seen once. This sample comprised PBMCs, obtained after 24 months of ibrutinib treatment. These receptors were collected from a human donor with chronic lymphocytic leukemia.

The chain carries TRBV5-1 and TRBJ2-7; 12 positions agree with TRBD2. Losses at the gene ends were 0 bases for V and 2 bases for J; bases not matched to a gene: 6. This CDR3 is built from 17 residues. The germline V gene has CDR1 SGHRS and CDR2 YFSETQ. The CDR3 spells CASSLVGLAGGPYEQYF. The DNA for the CDR3 is TGCGCCAGCAGCTTGGTTGGCCTAGCGGGAGGGCCCTACGAGCAGTACTTC.

V usage is TRBV29-1 and J usage is TRBJ1-1; unclear D gene. Trimming took 4 bases from V and 4 from J, leaving 13 bases between them. The CDR3 spans 13 residues. The germline V gene has CDR1 SQVTM and CDR2 ANQGSEA. The CDR3 DNA is TGCAGCGTTGCGATGGGGTTTGGCACTGAAGCTTTCTTT. Translation gives CSVAMGFGTEAFF.

The V gene is TRBV27, the J gene TRBJ2-7; 8 bases agree with TRBD1. The CDR3 sequence is 15 residues long. V lost 4 bases to trimming and J lost 2 bases; unmatched junction nucleotides: 7. Germline CDR1 reads MNHEY; CDR2 reads SMNVEV (reference sequence). In DNA, the CDR3 is TGTGCCAGCAGTTCCGGGACAGGAGGAACCTACGAGCAGTACTTC. This gives the protein CASSSGTGGTYEQYF.

The chain uses TRBV14 and TRBJ1-3; the D is unclear. The germline V gene encodes CDR1 SGHDN and CDR2 FVKESK. With 2 bases removed from V and 0 bases from J, the gap between germline ends came to 20 bases. The CDR3 contains 19 residues. In DNA, the CDR3 is TGTGCCAGCAGCCAAAAAGCAGTGAGCTTTGGGAGCTCTGGAAACACCATATATTTT. The encoded protein is CASSQKAVSFGSSGNTIYF.

The gene calls are TRBV7-9 and TRBJ1-4; D is uncertain. Trimming removed 2 bases from V and 8 bases from J, with 18 bases in between. From germline, CDR1 is SEHNR and CDR2 FQNEAQ (reference sequence). CDR3 size: 16 residues. CDR3 bases: TGTGCCAGCAGCTTACCCTCTTGGCCCGGTGGAGAAAAACTGTTTTTT. Translated, it gives CASSLPSWPGGEKLFF.

This clone appeared once. V is TRBV19 and J is TRBJ2-7; no clear D gene. The CDR3 has 13 residues. V was pared by 1 base and J by 7 bases, with 11 bases between. The V gene's germline CDR1 is LNHDA and CDR2 SQIVND (reference sequence). CDR3 sequence: CASSIGPPGEQYF. The CDR3, as DNA: TGTGCCAGTAGTATAGGTCCTCCTGGGGAGCAGTACTTC.

This clone was counted a few times. V is TRBV30 and J is TRBJ2-2, with D possibly matching TRBD2 (6 bases). The CDR3 spans 11 residues. Between the trimmed V and J ends, which lost 5 bases and 6 bases, there was a span of 7 bases. The germline V gene has CDR1 GTSNPN and CDR2 SVGIG (reference sequence). The CDR3 region is CAWGTAGELFF. The CDR3 DNA follows: TGTGCCTGGGGGACTGCCGGGGAGCTGTTTTTT.

The gene calls are TRBV7-3 and TRBJ2-2, with 7 bases lining up with TRBD1. After removal of 5 bases from V and 6 bases from J, the junction contained 9 bases not matched to a gene. Germline lookup yields CDR1 SGHTA and CDR2 FQGTGA. CDR3 length equals 15 residues. The CDR3 reads CASSPGTVSAGELFF. The CDR3 coding sequence is TGTGCCAGCAGCCCCGGGACAGTGTCGGCCGGGGAGCTGTTTTTT.

J is TRBJ2-5 and V is TRBV30, with TRBD1 as a possible D gene (5 bases). The germline V gene has CDR1 GTSNPN and CDR2 SVGIG (reference sequence). Trimming took off 5 bases at V and 5 bases at J, with 18 bases between the two ends. The CDR3 length is 14 residues. The CDR3 DNA reads as TGTGCCTGGGGTCTACAAGGGAAGGGGGAGACCCAGTACTTC. It encodes CAWGLQGKGETQYF.

The V gene is TRBV27, the J gene TRBJ2-1; 9 bases are shared with TRBD2. CDR1 and CDR2 (germline): MNHEY, SMNVEV (reference sequence). The CDR3 consists of 13 residues. Losses at the gene ends were 6 bases for V and 12 bases for J; bases not matched to a gene: 9. The CDR3 loop reads CASRQPSGIGQFF. CDR3 DNA sequence: TGTGCCAGCAGACAACCTAGCGGGATAGGGCAGTTCTTC.

The gene calls are TRBV7-3 and TRBJ2-3; 11 nucleotides align to TRBD2. The germline V gene encodes CDR1 SGHTA and CDR2 FQGTGA. V gave up 5 bases and J gave up 6 bases; unmatched junction bases: 4. This CDR3 comprises 14 residues. CDR3 residues: CASSLTSGVDTQYF. CDR3 DNA: TGTGCCAGCAGCCTGACTAGCGGGGTGGATACGCAGTATTTT.

In nucleotides, the CDR3 is TGTGCCAGCTCCCGGGACCGTAATGAAAAACTGTTTTTT. Protein product: CASSRDRNEKLFF. This chain connects TRBV18 to TRBJ1-4, with D perhaps TRBD1 (5 bases). The CDR3 loop spans 13 amino acids. Between the trimmed V and J ends, which lost 6 bases and 4 bases, there was a span of 9 bases. CDR1 and CDR2 (germline): KGHSH, LQKENI. Supplemented by reference TRBV18 and TRBJ1-4, the full variable domain reads NAGVMQNPRHLVRRRGQEARLRCSPMKGHSHVYWYRQLPEEGLKFMVYLQKENIIDESGMPKERFSAEFPKEGPSILRIQQVVRGDSAAYFCASSRDRNEKLFFGSGTQLSVL.